The clone carrying this T cell receptor beta chain came up a few times. RNA transcripts yielded amplified TCR beta CDR3 regions. The TCR CDR3 first-round RT-PCR relied on the HTBI primer set. TCRdb re-analysed the multiplex PCR reads in MiXCR, keeping a single row per CDR3 protein. The sample yields around 340,000 distinct CDR3 sequences, more than 11% seen once. Germline lookup yields CDR1 SGHVS and CDR2 FQNEAQ. J lost 7 bases, V lost 1 base, and 8 bases had no gene match. The CDR3 extends over 16 amino acids. This entry belongs to a study of T cells in Graves' hyperthyroidism and ophthalmopathy. Diagnosis of hyperthyroidism was new in patients aged 18 to 65, and its duration was under 2 months.

The chain uses TRBV7-8 and TRBJ1-5, with TRBD1 matching 9 bases. The receptor was derived from a young woman with Graves' hyperthyroidism. The sequenced sample was blood. In nucleotides, the CDR3 is TGTGCCAGCAGCTTAGACACCGGGACAGGGAAACAGCCCCAGCATTTT. This translates into CASSLDTGTGKQPQHF.